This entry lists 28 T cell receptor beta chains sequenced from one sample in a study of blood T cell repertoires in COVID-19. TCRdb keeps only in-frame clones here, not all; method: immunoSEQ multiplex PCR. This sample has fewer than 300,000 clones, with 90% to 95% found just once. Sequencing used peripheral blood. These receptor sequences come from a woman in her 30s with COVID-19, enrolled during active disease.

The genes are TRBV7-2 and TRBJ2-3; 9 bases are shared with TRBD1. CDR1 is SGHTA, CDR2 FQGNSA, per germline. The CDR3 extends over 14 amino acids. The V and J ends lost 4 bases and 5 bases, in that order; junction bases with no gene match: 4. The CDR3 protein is CASSWDRVGDTQYF. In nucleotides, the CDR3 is TGTGCCAGCAGCTGGGACAGGGTGGGAGATACGCAGTATTTT.

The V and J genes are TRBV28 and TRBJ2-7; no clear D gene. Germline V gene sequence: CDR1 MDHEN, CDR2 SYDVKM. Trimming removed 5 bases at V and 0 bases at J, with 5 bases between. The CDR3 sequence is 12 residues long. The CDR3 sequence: CASSDISYEQYF. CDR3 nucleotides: TGTGCCAGCAGTGACATCTCCTACGAGCAGTACTTC.

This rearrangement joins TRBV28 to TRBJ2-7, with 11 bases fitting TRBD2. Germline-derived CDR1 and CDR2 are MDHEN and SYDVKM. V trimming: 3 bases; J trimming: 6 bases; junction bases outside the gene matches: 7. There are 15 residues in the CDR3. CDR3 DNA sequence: TGTGCCAGCAGTTTGGAGGTAGCGGGAGGGTTCGAGCAGTACTTC. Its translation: CASSLEVAGGFEQYF. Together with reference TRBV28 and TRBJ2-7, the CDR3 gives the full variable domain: DVKVTQSSRYLVKRTGEKVFLECVQDMDHENMFWYRQDPGLGLRLIYFSYDVKMKEKGDIPEGYSVSREKKERFSLILESASTNQTSMYLCASSLEVAGGFEQYFGPGTRLTVT.

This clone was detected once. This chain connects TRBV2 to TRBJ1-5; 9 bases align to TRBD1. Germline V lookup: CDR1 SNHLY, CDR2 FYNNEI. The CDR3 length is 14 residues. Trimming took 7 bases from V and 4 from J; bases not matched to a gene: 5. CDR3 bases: TGTGCCAGCAAGGGACAGGGAGGAAATCAGCCCCAGCATTTT. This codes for CASKGQGGNQPQHF.

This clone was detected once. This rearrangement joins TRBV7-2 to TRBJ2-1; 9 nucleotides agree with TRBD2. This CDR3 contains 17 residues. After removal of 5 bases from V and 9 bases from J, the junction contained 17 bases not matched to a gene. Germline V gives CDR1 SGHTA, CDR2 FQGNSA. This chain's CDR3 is CASSPGVLAGEAGEQFF. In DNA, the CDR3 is TGTGCCAGCAGCCCGGGGGTACTAGCGGGCGAGGCTGGTGAGCAGTTCTTC.

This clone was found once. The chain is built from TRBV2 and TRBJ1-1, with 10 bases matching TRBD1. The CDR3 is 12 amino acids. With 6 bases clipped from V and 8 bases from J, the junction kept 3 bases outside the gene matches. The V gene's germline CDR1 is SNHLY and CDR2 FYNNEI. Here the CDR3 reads CASRRTGGEAFF. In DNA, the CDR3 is TGTGCCAGCAGACGGACAGGGGGGGAAGCTTTCTTT.

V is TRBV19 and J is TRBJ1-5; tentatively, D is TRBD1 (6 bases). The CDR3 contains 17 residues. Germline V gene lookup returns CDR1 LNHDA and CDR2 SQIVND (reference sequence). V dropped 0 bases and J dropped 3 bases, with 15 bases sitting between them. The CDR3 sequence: CASSIDDRWRVNQPQHF. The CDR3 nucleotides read TGTGCCAGTAGTATAGACGACAGGTGGCGGGTCAATCAGCCCCAGCATTTT.

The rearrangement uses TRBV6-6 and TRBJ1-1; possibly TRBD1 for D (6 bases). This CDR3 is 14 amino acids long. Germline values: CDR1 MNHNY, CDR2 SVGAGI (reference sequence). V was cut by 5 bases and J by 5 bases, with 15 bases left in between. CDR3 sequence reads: CASSPRTVGTEAFF. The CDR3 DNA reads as TGTGCCAGCAGTCCCCGGACAGTCGGTACTGAAGCTTTCTTT.

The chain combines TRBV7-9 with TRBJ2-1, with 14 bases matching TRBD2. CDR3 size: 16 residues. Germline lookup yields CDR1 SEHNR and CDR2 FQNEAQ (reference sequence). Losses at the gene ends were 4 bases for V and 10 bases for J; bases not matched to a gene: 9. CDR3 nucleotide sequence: TGTGCCAGCAGCTCATACAGACTAGCGGGAGGGGGCGAGCAGTTCTTC. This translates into CASSSYRLAGGGEQFF.

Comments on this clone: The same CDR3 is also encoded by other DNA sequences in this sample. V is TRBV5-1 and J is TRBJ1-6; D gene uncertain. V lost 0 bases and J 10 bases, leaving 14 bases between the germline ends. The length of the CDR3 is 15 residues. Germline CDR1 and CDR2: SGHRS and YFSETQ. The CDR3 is CASSLAGNNRSPLHF. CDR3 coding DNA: TGCGCCAGCAGCTTGGCCGGGAACAATAGATCACCCCTCCACTTT.

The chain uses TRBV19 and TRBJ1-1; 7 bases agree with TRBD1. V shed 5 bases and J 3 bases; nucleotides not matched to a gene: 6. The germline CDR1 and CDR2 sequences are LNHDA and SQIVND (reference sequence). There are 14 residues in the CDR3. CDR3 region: CASSSGQVYTEAFF. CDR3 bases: TGTGCCAGTAGTTCTGGACAGGTGTACACTGAAGCTTTCTTT.

CDR3 residues: CASSSTGDNEQFF. CDR3 coding DNA: TGCGCCAGCAGCTCTACAGGGGACAATGAGCAGTTCTTC. This chain uses TRBV5-1 with TRBJ2-1; 7 bases align to TRBD1. Germline CDR1 reads SGHRS; CDR2 reads YFSETQ. V was pared by 3 bases and J by 5 bases, with 2 bases of the junction left unmatched. The CDR3 sequence is 13 residues long.

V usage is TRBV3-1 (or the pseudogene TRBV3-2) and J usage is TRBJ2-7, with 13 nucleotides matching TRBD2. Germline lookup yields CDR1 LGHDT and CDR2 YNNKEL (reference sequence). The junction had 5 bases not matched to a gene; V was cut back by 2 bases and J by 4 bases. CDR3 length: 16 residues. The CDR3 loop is CASSQWTSGSSYEQYF. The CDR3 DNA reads TGTGCCAGCAGCCAATGGACTAGCGGGAGTTCTTACGAGCAGTACTTC.

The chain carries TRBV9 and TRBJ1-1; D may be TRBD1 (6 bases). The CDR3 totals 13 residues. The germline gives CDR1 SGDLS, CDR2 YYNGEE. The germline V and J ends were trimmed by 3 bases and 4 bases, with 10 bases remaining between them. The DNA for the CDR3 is TGTGCCAGCAGCGCACAGACAGGCACTGAAGCTTTCTTT. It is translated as CASSAQTGTEAFF.

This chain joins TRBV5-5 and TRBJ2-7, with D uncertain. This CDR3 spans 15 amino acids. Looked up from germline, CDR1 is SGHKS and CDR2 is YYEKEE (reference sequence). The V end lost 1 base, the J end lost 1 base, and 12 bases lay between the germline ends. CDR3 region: CASSLYSLLSYEQYF. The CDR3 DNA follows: TGTGCCAGCAGCTTGTATAGTTTGCTTTCCTACGAGCAGTACTTC.

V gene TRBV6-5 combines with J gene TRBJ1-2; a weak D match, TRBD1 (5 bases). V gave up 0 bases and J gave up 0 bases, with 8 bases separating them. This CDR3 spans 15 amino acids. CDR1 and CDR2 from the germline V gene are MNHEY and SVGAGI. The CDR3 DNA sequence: TGTGCCAGCAGTTACTCGCGGGGGGCTAACTATGGCTACACCTTC. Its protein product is CASSYSRGANYGYTF.

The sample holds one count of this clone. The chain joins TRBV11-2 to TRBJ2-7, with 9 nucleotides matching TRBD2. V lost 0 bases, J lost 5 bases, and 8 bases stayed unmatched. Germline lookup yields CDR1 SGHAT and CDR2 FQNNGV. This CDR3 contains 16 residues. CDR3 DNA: TGTGCCAGCAGCTTAGATCTCTTAGCGGGAGTCCACGAGCAGTACTTC. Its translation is CASSLDLLAGVHEQYF.

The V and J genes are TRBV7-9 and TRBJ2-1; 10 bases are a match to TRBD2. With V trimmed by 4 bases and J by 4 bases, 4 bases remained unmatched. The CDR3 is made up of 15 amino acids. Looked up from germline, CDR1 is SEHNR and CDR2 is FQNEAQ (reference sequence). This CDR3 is CASSSSGRGYNEQFF. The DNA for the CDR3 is TGTGCCAGCAGCTCCAGCGGGAGGGGTTACAATGAGCAGTTCTTC.

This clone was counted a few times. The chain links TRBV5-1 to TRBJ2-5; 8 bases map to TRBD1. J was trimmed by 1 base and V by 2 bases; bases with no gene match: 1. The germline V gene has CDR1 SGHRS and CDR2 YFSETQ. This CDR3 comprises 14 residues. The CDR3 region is CASSLQGVQETQYF. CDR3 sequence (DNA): TGCGCCAGCAGCTTACAGGGGGTCCAAGAGACCCAGTACTTC.

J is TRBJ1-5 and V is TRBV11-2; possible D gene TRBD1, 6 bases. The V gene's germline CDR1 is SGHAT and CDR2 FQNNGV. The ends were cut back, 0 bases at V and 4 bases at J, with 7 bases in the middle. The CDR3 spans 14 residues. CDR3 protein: CASSLERGNQPQHF. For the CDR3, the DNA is TGTGCCAGCAGCTTAGAAAGGGGGAATCAGCCCCAGCATTTT.

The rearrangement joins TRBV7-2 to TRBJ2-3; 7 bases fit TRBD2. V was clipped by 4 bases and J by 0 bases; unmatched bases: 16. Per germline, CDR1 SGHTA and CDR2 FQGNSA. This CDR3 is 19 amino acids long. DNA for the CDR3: TGTGCCAGCAGCTCCGGGGGGACTTGGGGTACTACTAGCACAGATACGCAGTATTTT. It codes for CASSSGGTWGTTSTDTQYF.

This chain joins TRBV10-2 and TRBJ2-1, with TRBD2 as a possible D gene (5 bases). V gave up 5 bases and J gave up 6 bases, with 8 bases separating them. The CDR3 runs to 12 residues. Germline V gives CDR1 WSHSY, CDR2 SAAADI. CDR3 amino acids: CASSYTSNEQFF. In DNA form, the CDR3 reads TGCGCCAGCAGTTACACTAGCAATGAGCAGTTCTTC.

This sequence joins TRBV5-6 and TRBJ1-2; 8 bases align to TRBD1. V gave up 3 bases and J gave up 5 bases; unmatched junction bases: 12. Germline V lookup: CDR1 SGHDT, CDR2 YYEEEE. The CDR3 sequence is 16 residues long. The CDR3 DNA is TGTGCCAGCAGCTCGGACAGGGCCCGGTCCCTATATGGCTACACCTTC. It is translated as CASSSDRARSLYGYTF.

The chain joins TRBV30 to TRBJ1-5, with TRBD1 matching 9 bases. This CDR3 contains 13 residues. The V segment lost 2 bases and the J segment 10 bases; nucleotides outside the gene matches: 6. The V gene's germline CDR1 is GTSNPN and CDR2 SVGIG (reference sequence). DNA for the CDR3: TGTGCCTGGAGTCCCGGACAGGGGTTCCCCCAGCATTTT. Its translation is CAWSPGQGFPQHF.

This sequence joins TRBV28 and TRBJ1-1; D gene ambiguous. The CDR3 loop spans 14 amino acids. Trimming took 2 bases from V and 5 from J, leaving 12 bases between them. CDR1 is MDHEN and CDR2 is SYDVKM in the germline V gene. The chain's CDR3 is CASSLLLEQTEAFF. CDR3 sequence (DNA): TGTGCCAGCAGTTTACTATTAGAGCAAACTGAAGCTTTCTTT.

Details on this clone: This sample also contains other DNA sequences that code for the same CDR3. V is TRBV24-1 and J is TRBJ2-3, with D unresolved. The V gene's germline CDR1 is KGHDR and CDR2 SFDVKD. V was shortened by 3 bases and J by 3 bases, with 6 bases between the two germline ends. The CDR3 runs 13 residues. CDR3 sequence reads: CATSDLLTDTQYF. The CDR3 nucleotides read TGTGCCACCAGTGATCTGTTGACAGATACGCAGTATTTT.

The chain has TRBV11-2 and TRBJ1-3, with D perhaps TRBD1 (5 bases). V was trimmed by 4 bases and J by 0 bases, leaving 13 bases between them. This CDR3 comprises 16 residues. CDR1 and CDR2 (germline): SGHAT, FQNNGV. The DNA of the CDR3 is TGTGCCAGCAGCTCGACATCAGACAGCTCTGGAAACACCATATATTTT. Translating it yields CASSSTSDSSGNTIYF.

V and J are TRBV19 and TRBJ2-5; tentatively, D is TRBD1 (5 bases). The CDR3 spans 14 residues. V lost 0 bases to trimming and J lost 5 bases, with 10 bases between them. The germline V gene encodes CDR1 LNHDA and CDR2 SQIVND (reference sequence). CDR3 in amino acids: CASSIDRADETQYF. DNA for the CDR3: TGTGCCAGTAGTATAGACAGGGCGGACGAGACCCAGTACTTC.